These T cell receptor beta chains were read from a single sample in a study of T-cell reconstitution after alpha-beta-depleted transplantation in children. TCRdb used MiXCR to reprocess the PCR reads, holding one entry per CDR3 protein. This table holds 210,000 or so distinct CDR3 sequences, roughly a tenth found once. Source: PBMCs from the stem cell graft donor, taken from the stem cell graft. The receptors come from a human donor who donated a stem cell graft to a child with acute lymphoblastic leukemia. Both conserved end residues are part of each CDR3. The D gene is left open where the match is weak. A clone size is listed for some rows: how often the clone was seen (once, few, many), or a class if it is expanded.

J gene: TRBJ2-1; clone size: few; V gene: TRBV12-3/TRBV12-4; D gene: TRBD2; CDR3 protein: CASSTSGSGGVHGLNNEQFF; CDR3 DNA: TGTGCCAGCAGTACCTCGGGTAGCGGGGGGGTACACGGCCTAAACAATGAGCAGTTCTTC
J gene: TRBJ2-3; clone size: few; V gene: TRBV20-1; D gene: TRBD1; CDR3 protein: CSARDLRDRASVDTQYF; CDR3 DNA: TGCAGTGCTAGAGATCTACGGGACAGGGCTAGTGTAGATACGCAGTATTTT
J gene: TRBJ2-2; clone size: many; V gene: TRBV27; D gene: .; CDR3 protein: CASSLPESGELFF; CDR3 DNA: TGTGCCAGCAGTTTACCGGAATCCGGGGAGCTGTTTTTT
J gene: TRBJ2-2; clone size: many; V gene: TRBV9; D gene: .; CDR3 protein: CASSVVQSPGELFF; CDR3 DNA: TGTGCCAGCAGCGTAGTCCAGAGTCCCGGGGAGCTGTTTTTT
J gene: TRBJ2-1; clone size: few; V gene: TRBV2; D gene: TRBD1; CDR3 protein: CASSEAEKTGRFF; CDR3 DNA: TGTGCCAGCAGTGAAGCGGAGAAGACAGGGCGGTTCTTC
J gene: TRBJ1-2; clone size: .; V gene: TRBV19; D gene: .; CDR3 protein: CASSTTGYGNYGYTF; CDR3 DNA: TGTGCCAGTAGTACTACAGGGTATGGCAACTATGGCTACACCTTC
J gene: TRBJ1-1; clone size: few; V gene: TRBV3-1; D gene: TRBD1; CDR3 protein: CASSQAPDRRNTEAFF; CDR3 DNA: TGTGCCAGCAGCCAAGCACCGGACAGGAGGAACACTGAAGCTTTCTTT
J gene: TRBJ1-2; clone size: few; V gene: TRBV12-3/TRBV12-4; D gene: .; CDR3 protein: CASSQSSTYGYTF; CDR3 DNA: TGTGCCAGCAGCCAGAGTTCCACCTATGGCTACACCTTC
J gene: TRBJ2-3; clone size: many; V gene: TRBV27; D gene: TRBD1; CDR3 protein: CASRGGGDTQYF; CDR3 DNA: TGTGCCAGCAGAGGGGGCGGAGATACGCAGTATTTT
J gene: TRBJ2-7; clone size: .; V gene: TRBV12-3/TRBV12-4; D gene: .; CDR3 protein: CASSPGGRDRFYEQYF; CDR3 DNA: TGTGCCAGCAGTCCAGGCGGTCGGGACCGCTTCTACGAGCAGTACTTC
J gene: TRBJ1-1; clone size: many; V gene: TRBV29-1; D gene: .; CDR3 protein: CSGSPGALGTEAFF; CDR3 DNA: TGCAGCGGATCCCCGGGGGCACTAGGGACTGAAGCTTTCTTT
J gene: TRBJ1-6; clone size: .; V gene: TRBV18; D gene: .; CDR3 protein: CASSPGGESPLHF; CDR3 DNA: TGTGCCAGCTCACCGGGGGGGGAATCACCCCTCCACTTT
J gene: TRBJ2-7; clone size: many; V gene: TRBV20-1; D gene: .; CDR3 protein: CSATGGSSYEQYF; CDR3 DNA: TGCAGTGCTACGGGGGGCTCATCCTACGAGCAGTACTTC
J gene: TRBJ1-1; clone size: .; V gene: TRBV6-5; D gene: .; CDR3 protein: CASSPTGRRDTEAFF; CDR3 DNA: TGTGCCAGCAGCCCTACCGGACGGAGGGACACTGAAGCTTTCTTT
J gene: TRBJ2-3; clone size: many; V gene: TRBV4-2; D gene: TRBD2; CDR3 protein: CASSQDLAGVPGITDTQYF; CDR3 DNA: TGTGCCAGCAGCCAAGATCTAGCGGGGGTACCGGGGATCACAGATACGCAGTATTTT
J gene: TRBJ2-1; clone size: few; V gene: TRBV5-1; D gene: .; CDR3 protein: CASSRPQGDEQFF; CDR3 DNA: TGCGCCAGCAGCCGCCCTCAGGGCGATGAGCAGTTCTTC
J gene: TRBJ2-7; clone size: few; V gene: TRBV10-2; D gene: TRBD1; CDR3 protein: CASTWGQATYEQYF; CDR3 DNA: TGCGCCAGCACATGGGGACAGGCCACCTACGAGCAGTACTTC
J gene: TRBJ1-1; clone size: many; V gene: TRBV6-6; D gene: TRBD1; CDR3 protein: CASQETGFTEAFF; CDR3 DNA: TGTGCCAGTCAAGAGACAGGGTTTACTGAAGCTTTCTTT
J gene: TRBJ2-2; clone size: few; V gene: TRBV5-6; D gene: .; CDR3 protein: CASSAGLSGELFF; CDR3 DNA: TGTGCCAGCAGCGCCGGTTTGTCCGGGGAGCTGTTTTTT
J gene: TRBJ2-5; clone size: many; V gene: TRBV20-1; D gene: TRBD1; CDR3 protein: CSALQGRGVEETQYF; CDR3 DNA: TGCAGTGCTCTACAGGGGAGAGGTGTTGAGGAGACCCAGTACTTC
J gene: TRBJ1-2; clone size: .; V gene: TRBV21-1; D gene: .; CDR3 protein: CASSKPLRGDNHYGYTF; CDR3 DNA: TGTGCCAGCAGCAAACCCCTCCGGGGAGACAATCACTATGGCTACACCTTC
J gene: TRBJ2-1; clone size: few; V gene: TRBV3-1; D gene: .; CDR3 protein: CASSQEGRTPSPYNEQFF; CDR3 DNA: TGTGCCAGCAGCCAAGAAGGCCGGACCCCATCCCCCTACAATGAGCAGTTCTTC
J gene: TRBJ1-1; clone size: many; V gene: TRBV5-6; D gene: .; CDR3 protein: CASSQLGQSTEAFF; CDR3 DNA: TGTGCCAGCAGTCAACTCGGACAGTCAACGGAAGCTTTCTTT
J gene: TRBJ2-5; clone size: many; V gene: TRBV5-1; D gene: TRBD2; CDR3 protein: CASSLGLAGNNQETQYF; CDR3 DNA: TGCGCCAGCAGCTTGGGGCTAGCGGGGAATAACCAAGAGACCCAGTACTTC
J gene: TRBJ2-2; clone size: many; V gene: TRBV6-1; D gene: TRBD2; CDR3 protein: CASREKKRGAYTGELFF; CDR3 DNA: TGTGCCAGCAGAGAAAAGAAGCGGGGGGCGTACACCGGGGAGCTGTTTTTT
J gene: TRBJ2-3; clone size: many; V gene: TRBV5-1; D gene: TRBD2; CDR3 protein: CASSLPSGGGTDTQYF; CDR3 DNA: TGCGCCAGCAGCTTACCTAGCGGGGGGGGTACAGATACGCAGTATTTT
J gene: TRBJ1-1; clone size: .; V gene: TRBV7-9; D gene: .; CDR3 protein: CASSLAASMNTEAFF; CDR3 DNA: TGTGCCAGCAGCTTAGCGGCCAGCATGAACACTGAAGCTTTCTTT
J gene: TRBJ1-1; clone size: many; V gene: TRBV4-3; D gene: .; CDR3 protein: CASASAHGNTEAFF; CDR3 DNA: TGCGCCAGCGCCTCCGCTCATGGGAACACTGAAGCTTTCTTT
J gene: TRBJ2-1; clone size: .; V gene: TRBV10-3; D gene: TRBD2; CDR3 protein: CAISEHLAGGPSYNEQFF; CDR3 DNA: TGTGCCATCAGTGAGCACCTAGCGGGGGGTCCCTCCTACAATGAGCAGTTCTTC
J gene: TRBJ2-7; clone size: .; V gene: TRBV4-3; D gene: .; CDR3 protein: CASSQEAGLYYEQYF; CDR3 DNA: TGCGCCAGCAGCCAAGAAGCAGGCCTGTACTACGAGCAGTACTTC
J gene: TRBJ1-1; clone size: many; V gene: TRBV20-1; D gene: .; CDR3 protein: CSATFRMNTEAFF; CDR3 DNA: TGCAGTGCTACCTTTCGAATGAACACTGAAGCTTTCTTT
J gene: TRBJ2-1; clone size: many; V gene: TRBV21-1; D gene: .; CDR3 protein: CASSSAALLYNEQFF; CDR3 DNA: TGTGCCAGCAGCAGTGCGGCCCTCCTTTACAATGAGCAGTTCTTC
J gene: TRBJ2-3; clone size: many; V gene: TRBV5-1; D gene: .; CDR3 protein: CASSLALDGSTDTQYF; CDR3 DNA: TGCGCCAGCAGCTTGGCCCTAGACGGAAGCACAGATACGCAGTATTTT
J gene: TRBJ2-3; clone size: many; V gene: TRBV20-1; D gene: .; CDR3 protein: CSARDRRTDTQYF; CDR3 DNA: TGCAGTGCTAGAGATAGGAGGACAGATACGCAGTATTTT
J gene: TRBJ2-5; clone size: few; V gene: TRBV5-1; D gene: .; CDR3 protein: CASSWSPQTGTVKETQYF; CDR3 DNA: TGCGCCAGCAGCTGGAGCCCTCAAACCGGGACGGTGAAAGAGACCCAGTACTTC
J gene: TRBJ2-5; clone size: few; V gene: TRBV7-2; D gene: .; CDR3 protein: CASSTGQGRETQYF; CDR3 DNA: TGTGCCAGCAGTACCGGGCAGGGGAGGGAGACCCAGTACTTC
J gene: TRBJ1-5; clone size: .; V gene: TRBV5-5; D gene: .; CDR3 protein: CASSLEVRNNQPQHF; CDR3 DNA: TGTGCCAGCAGCTTGGAGGTCAGGAACAATCAGCCCCAGCATTTT
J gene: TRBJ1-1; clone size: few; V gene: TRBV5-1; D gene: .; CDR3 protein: CASSFPGEDTEAFF; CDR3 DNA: TGCGCCAGCAGCTTCCCCGGGGAGGATACTGAAGCTTTCTTT
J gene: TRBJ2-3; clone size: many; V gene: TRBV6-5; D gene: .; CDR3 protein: CASSLSTGALTDTQYF; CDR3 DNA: TGTGCCAGCAGTTTGTCCACAGGAGCCCTCACAGATACGCAGTATTTT
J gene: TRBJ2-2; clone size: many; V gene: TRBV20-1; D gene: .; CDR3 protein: CSALNRGRGDGELFF; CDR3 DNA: TGCAGTGCTTTGAATCGGGGGAGAGGGGACGGGGAGCTGTTTTTT
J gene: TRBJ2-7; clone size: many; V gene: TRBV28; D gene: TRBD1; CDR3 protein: CASSSPGQASYEQYF; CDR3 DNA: TGTGCCAGCAGTTCCCCGGGACAGGCCTCCTACGAGCAGTACTTC
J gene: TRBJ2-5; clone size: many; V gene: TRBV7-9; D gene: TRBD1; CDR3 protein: CASSLVPGQPQETQYF; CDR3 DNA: TGTGCCAGCAGCTTAGTTCCGGGACAGCCCCAAGAGACCCAGTACTTC
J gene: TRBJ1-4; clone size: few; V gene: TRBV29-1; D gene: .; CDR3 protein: CSVVKDRSEKLFF; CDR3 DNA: TGCAGCGTTGTGAAAGACAGGTCGGAAAAACTGTTTTTT
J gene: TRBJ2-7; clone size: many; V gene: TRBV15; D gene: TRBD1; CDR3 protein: CATSRDMGDSSYEQYF; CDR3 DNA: TGTGCCACCAGCAGAGATATGGGGGACAGCTCCTACGAGCAGTACTTC
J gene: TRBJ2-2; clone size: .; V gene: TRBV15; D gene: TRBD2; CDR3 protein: CATSKRTSGYTGELFF; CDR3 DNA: TGTGCCACCAGCAAAAGGACTAGCGGGTACACCGGGGAGCTGTTTTTT